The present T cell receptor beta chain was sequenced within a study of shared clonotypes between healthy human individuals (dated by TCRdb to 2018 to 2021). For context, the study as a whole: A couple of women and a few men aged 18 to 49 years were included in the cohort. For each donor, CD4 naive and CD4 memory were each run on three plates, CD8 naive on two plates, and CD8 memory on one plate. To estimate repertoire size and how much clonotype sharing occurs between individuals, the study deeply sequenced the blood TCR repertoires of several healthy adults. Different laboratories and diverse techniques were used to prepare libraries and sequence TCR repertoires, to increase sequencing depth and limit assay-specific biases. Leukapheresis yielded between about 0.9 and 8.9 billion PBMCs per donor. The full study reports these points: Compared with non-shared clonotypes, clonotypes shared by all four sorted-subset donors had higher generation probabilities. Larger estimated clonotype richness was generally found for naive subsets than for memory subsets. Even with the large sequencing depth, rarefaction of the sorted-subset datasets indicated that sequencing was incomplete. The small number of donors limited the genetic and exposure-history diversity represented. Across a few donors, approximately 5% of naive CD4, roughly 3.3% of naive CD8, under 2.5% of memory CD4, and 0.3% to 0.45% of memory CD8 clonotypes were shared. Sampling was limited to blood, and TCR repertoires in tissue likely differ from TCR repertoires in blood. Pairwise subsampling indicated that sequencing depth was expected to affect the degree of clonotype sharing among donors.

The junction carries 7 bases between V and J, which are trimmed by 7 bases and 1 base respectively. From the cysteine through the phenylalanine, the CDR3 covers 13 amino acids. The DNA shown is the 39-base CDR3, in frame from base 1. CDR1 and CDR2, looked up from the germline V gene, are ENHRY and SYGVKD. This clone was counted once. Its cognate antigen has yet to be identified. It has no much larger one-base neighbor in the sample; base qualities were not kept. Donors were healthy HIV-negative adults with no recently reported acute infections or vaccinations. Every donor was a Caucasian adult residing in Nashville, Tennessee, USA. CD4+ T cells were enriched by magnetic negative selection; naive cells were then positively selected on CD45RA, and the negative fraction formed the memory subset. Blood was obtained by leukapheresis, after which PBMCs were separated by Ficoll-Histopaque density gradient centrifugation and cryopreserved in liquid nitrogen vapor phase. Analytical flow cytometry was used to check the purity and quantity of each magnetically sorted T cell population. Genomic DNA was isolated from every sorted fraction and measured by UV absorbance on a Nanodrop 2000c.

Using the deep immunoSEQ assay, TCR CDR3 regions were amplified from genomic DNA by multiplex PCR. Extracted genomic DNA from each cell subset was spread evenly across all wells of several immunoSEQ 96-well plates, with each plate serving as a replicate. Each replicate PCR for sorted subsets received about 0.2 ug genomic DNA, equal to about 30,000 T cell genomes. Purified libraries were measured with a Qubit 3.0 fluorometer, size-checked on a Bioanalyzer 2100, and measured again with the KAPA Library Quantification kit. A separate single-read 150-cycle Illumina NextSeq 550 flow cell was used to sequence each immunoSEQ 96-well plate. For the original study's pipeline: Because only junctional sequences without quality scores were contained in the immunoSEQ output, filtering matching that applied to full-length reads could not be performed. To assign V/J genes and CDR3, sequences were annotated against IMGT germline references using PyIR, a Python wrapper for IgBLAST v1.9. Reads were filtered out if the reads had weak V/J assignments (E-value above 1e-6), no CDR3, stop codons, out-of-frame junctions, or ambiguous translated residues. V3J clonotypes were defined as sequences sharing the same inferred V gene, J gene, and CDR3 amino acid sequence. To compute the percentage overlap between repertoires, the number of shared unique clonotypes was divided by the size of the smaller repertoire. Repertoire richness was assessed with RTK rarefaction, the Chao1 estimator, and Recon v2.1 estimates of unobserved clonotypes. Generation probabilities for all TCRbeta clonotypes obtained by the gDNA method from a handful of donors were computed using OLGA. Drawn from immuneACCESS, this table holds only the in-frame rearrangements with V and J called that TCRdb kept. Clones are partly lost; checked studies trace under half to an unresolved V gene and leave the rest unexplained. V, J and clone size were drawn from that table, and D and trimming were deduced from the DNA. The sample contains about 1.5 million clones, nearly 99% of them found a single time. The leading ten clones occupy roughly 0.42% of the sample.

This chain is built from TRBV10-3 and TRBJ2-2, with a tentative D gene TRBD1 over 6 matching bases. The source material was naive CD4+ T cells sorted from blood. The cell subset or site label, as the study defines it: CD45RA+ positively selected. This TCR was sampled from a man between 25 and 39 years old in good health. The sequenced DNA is TGTGCCATCAAGACAGGGAACACCGGGGAGCTGTTTTTT. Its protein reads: CAIKTGNTGELFF.